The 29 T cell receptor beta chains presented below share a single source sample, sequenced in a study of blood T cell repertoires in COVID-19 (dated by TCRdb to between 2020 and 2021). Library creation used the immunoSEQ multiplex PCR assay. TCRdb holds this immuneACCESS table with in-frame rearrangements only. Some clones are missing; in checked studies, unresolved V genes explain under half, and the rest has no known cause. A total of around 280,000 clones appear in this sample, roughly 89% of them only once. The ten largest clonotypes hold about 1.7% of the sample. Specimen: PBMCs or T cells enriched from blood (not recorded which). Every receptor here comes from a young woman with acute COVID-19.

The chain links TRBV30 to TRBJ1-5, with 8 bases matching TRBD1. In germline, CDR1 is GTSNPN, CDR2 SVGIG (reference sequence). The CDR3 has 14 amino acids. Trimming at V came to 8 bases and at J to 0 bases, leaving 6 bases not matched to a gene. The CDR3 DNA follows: TGTGCCGCCTGTGACAGGGGTAGCAATCAGCCCCAGCATTTT. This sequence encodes CAACDRGSNQPQHF.

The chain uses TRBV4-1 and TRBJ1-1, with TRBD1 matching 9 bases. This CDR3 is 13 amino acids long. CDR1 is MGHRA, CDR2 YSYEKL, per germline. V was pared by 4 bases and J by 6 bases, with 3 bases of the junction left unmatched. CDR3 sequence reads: CASSLGTGSEAFF. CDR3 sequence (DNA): TGCGCCAGCAGCCTCGGGACAGGGTCTGAAGCTTTCTTT.

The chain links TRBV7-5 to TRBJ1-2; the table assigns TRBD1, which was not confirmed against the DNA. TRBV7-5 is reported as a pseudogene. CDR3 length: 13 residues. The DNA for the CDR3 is TGTGCCAGAAGCTCCGACAGGGATGATGGCTACACCTTC. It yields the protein CARSSDRDDGYTF.

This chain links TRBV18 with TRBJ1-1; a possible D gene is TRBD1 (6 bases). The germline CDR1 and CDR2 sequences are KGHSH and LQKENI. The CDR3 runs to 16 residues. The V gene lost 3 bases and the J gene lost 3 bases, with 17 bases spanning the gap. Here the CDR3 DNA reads TGTGCCAGCTCACCCTTACAACAGGGCGGGTACACTGAAGCTTTCTTT. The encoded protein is CASSPLQQGGYTEAFF.

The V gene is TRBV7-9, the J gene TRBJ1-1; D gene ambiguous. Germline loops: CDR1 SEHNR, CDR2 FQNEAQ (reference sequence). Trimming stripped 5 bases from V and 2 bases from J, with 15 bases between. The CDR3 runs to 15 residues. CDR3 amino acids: CASSVGSRINTEAFF. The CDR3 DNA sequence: TGTGCCAGCAGCGTTGGTTCTAGGATAAACACTGAAGCTTTCTTT.

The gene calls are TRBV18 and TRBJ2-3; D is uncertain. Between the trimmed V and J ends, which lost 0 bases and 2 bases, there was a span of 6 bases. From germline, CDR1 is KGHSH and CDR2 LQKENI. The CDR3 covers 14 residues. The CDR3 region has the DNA TGTGCCAGCTCACCACCGAGTCTCACAGATACGCAGTATTTT. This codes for CASSPPSLTDTQYF.

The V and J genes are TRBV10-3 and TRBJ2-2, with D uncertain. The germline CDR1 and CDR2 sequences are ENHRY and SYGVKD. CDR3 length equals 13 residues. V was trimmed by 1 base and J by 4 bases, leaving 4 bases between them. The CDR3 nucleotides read TGTGCCATCAGTGAGTGGCCCACCGGGGAGCTGTTTTTT. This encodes CAISEWPTGELFF.

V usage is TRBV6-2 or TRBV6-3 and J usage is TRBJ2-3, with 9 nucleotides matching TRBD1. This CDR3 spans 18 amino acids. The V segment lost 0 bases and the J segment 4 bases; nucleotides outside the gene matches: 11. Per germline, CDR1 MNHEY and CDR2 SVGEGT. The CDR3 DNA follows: TGTGCCAGCAGTTACTCGATCCTGGGACAGGGTCTTGCAGATACGCAGTATTTT. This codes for CASSYSILGQGLADTQYF.

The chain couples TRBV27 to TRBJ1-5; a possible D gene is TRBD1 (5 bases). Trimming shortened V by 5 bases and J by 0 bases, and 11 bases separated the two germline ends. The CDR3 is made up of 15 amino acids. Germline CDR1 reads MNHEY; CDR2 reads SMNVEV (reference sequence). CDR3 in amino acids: CASSPTETSNQPQHF. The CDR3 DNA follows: TGTGCCAGCAGTCCGACAGAGACTAGCAATCAGCCCCAGCATTTT.

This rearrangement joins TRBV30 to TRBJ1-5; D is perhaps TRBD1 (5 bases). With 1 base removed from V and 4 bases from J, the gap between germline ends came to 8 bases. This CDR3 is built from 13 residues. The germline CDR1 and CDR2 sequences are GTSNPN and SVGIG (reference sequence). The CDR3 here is CAWSEDINQPQHF. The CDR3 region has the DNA TGTGCCTGGAGTGAGGACATTAATCAGCCCCAGCATTTT.

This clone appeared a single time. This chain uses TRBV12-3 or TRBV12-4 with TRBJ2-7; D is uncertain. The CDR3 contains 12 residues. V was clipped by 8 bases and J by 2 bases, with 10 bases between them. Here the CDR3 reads CASGIVPYEQYF. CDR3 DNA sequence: TGTGCCAGCGGCATCGTCCCCTACGAGCAGTACTTC.

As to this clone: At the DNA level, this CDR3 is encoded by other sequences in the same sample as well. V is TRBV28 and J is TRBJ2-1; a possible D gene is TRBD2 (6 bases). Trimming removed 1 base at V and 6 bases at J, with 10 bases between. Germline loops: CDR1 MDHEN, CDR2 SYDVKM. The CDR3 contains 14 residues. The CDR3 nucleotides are TGTGCCAGCAGTTTATCTGGAGGGCCCAATGAGCAGTTCTTC. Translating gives CASSLSGGPNEQFF.

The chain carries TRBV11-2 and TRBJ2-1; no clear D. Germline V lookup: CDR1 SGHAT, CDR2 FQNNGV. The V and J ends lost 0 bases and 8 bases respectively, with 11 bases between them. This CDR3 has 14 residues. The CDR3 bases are TGTGCCAGCAGCTTAGAGTGGGTGGGCCATGAGCAGTTCTTC. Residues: CASSLEWVGHEQFF.

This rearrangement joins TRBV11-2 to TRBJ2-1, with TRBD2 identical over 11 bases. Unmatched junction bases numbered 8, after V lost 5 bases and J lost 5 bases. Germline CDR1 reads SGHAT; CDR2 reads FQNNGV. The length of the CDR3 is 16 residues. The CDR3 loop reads CASSRAGTSGDNEQFF. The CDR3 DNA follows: TGTGCCAGCAGCCGGGCCGGGACTAGCGGCGACAATGAGCAGTTCTTC. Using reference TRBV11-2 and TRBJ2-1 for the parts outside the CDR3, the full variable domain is EAGVAQSPRYKIIEKRQSVAFWCNPISGHATLYWYQQILGQGPKLLIQFQNNGVVDDSQLPKDRFSAERLKGVDSTLKIQPAKLEDSAVYLCASSRAGTSGDNEQFFGPGTRLTVL.

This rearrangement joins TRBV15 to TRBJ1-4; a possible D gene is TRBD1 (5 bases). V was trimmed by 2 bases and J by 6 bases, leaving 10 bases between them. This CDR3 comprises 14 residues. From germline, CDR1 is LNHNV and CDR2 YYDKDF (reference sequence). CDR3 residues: CATSRPGGYEKLFF. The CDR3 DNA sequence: TGTGCCACCAGCAGACCGGGGGGATATGAAAAACTGTTTTTT.

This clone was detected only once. The CDR3 loop is CASSRDRWSPLHF. CDR3 sequence (DNA): TGTGCCAGTAGTAGAGACCGGTGGTCACCCCTCCACTTT. V gene TRBV19 combines with J gene TRBJ1-6; no firm D call. Trimming removed 4 bases from V and 10 bases from J, with 11 bases in between. Germline-derived CDR1 and CDR2 are LNHDA and SQIVND (reference sequence). The CDR3 has 13 amino acids.

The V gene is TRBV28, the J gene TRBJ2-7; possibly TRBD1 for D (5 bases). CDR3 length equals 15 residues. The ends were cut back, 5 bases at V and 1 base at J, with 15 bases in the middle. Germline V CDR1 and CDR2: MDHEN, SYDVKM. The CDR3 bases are TGTGCCAGCAGTCAGAGACGAGGACAATCCTACGAGCAGTACTTC. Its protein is CASSQRRGQSYEQYF.

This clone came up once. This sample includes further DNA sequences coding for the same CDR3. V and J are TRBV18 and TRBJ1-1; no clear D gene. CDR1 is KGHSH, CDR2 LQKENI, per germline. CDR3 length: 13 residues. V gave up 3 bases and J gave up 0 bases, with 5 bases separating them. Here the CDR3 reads CASSPSLNTEAFF. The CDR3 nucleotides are TGTGCCAGCTCACCTAGTCTGAACACTGAAGCTTTCTTT.

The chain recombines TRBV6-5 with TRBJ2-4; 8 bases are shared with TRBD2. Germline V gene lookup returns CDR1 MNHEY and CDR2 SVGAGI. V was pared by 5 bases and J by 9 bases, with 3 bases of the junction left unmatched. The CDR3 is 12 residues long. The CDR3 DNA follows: TGTGCCAGCAGTAAAACTAGCGGCATTCAGTACTTC. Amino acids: CASSKTSGIQYF.

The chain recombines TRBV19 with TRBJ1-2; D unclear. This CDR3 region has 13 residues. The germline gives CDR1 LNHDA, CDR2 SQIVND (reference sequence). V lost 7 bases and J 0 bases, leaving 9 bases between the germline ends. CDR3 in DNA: TGTGCCAGTACGCGGGCTCCTAACTATGGCTACACCTTC. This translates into CASTRAPNYGYTF.

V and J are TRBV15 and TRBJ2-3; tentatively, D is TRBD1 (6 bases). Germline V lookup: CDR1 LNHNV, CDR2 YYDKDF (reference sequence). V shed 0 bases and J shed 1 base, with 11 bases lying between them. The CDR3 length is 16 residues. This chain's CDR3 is CATSRDRGVGTDTQYF. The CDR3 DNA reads TGTGCCACCAGCAGAGACAGGGGAGTCGGCACAGATACGCAGTATTTT.

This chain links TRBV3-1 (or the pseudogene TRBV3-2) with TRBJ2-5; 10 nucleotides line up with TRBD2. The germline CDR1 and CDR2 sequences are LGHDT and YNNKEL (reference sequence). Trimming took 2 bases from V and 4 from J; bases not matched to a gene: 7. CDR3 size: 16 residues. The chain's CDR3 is CASSQNLAGDRETQYF. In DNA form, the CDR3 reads TGTGCCAGCAGCCAAAATCTAGCGGGAGATCGAGAGACCCAGTACTTC.

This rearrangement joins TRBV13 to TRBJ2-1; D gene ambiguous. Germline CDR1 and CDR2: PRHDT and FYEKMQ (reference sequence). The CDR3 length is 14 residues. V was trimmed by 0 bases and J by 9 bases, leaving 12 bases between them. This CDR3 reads CASSLGLIVGEQFF. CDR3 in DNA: TGTGCCAGCAGCTTAGGCCTAATAGTCGGTGAGCAGTTCTTC.

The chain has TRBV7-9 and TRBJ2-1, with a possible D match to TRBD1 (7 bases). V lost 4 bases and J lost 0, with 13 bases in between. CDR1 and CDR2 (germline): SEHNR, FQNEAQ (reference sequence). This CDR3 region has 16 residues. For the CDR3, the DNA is TGTGCCAGCAGCTCCCCAGGGGGGAGCTCCTACAATGAGCAGTTCTTC. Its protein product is CASSSPGGSSYNEQFF.

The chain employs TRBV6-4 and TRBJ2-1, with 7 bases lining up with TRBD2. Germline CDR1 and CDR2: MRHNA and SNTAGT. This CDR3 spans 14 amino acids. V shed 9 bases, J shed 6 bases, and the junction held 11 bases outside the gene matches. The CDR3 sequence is CASKPSGDLNEQFF. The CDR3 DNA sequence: TGTGCCAGTAAACCTAGCGGAGACCTCAATGAGCAGTTCTTC.

Here the CDR3 reads CASSSTGIYGYTF. CDR3 sequence (DNA): TGTGCCAGCAGCTCGACAGGGATCTATGGCTACACCTTC. V gene TRBV6-5 combines with J gene TRBJ1-2, with 7 bases aligning to TRBD1. Losses at the gene ends were 6 bases for V and 4 bases for J; bases not matched to a gene: 5. This CDR3 spans 13 amino acids. Looked up from germline, CDR1 is MNHEY and CDR2 is SVGAGI.

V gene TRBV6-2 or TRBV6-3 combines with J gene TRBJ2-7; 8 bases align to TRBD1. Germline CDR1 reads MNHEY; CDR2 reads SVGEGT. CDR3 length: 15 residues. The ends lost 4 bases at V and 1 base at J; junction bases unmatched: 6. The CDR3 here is CASSSSGTGSYEQYF. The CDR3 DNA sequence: TGTGCCAGCAGTTCATCCGGGACAGGATCCTACGAGCAGTACTTC.

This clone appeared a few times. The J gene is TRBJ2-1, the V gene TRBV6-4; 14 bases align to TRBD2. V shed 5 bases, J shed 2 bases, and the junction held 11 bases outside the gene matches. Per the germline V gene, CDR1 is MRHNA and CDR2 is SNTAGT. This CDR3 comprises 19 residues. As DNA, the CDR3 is TGTGCCAGCAGTCGGACCGGGACTAGCGGGAGAAGGACCTACAATGAGCAGTTCTTC. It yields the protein CASSRTGTSGRRTYNEQFF.

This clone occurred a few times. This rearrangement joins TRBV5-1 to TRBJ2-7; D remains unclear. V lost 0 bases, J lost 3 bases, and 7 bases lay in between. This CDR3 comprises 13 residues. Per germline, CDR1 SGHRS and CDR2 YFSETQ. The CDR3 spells CASSLGGIYEQYF. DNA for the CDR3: TGCGCCAGCAGCTTGGGAGGTATCTACGAGCAGTACTTC.